These T cell receptor beta chains were read from a single sample in a study of blood T cell repertoires in COVID-19. Assay used: immunoSEQ multiplex PCR; TCRdb lists only in-frame clones, some missing. The data hold 110,000 to 150,000 clones, with around 80% observed a single time. Sequences were obtained from PBMCs or T cells enriched from blood (not recorded which). The receptors here all came from a woman aged 45-59 years who had recovered from COVID-19. Each CDR3 is given with its conserved first and last residue. The D gene is left open where the match is weak. The listing skips clone size in some rows; elsewhere it reads once, few, many or a size class.

TRBV3-1/TRBV3-2,-,16,-,CASSQRVETRSYTQYF
TRBV29-1,-,14,-,CSVDPGISTDTQYF
TRBV5-1,-,12,TRBD1,CASSFQGAEQFF
TRBV28,-,15,TRBD1,CASTKGGQAIYEQYF
TRBV6-5,-,12,-,CASSSPQAEAFF
TRBV3-1/TRBV3-2,-,15,-,CASSQATGKNTEAFF
TRBV5-5,-,17,TRBD1,CASNRPGQSFSQETQYF
TRBV30,-,16,TRBD1,CAWSGGGQGSDRGYTF
TRBV28,-,14,-,CASSTGRSGNTIYF
TRBV10-3,few,16,-,CAISGSSARSGNTIYF
TRBV28,once,15,TRBD2,CASSFTGRGYNEQFF
TRBV28,-,13,TRBD1,CASTLTGNYGYTF